These 9 T cell receptor beta chains came from one sample sequenced in a study of T cell responses to AZD1222 COVID-19 vaccine. TCRdb's copy holds only in-frame clones and misses some; the assay was immunoSEQ multiplex PCR. The sample carries approximately 200,000 clones, about 94% recorded once. Material: peripheral blood, obtained 28 days after the second AZD1222 dose. These TCRs come from an adult who received the AZD1222 COVID-19 vaccine.

The chain is built from TRBV10-2 and TRBJ2-7; D unclear. V was shortened by 2 bases and J by 6 bases, with 8 bases between the two germline ends. The CDR3 runs to 12 residues. Germline CDR1 and CDR2: WSHSY and SAAADI. CDR3: CASSEQLGEQYF. DNA of the CDR3: TGCGCCAGCAGTGAGCAATTGGGCGAGCAGTACTTC.

The rearrangement joins TRBV3-1 (or the pseudogene TRBV3-2) to TRBJ1-6; no reliable D call. The CDR3 loop spans 15 amino acids. V lost 0 bases and J 0 bases, leaving 3 bases between the germline ends. Germline CDR1 LGHDT, CDR2 YNNKEL (reference sequence). In DNA form, the CDR3 reads TGTGCCAGCAGCCAAGAGAGCTCCTATAATTCACCCCTCCACTTT. Protein sequence: CASSQESSYNSPLHF.

This rearrangement joins TRBV6-5 to TRBJ1-2, with a possible D match to TRBD1 (6 bases). In germline, CDR1 is MNHEY, CDR2 SVGAGI. This CDR3 is built from 15 residues. Trimming removed 8 bases at V and 1 base at J, with 17 bases between. The CDR3 DNA is TGTGCCAGCCAGGGTCCGGGGGCACTTAACTATGGCTACACCTTC. Translating it yields CASQGPGALNYGYTF.

V and J are TRBV6-5 and TRBJ1-5, with D perhaps matching TRBD1 (5 bases). The CDR3 runs to 15 residues. The germline CDR1 and CDR2 sequences are MNHEY and SVGAGI. V lost 6 bases and J lost 6, with 18 bases in between. CDR3 sequence: CASSRGPGGIQPQHF. The CDR3 coding sequence is TGTGCCAGCAGCCGGGGACCCGGCGGCATTCAGCCCCAGCATTTT.

The V gene is TRBV6-6, the J gene TRBJ1-5; no clear D gene. The CDR3 length is 16 residues. Trimming removed 0 bases from V and 0 bases from J, with 9 bases in between. CDR1 and CDR2 from the germline V gene are MNHNY and SVGAGI (reference sequence). CDR3 protein: CASSYSTRYSNQPQHF. The CDR3 region has the DNA TGTGCCAGCAGTTACTCGACCAGGTATAGCAATCAGCCCCAGCATTTT.

This chain joins TRBV19 and TRBJ2-2, with 8 bases lining up with TRBD1. J gave up 6 bases and V 4 bases, and 13 bases lay outside the gene matches. Germline V gene data show CDR1 as LNHDA and CDR2 as SQIVND (reference sequence). The CDR3 consists of 17 residues. The CDR3 protein is CASSRSPGGPVSGELFF. The CDR3 DNA reads TGTGCCAGTAGTAGAAGTCCAGGGGGCCCCGTCTCCGGGGAGCTGTTTTTT. Based on the CDR3 plus reference TRBV19 and TRBJ2-2, the full variable domain is DGGITQSPKYLFRKEGQNVTLSCEQNLNHDAMYWYRQDPGQGLRLIYYSQIVNDFQKGDIAEGYSVSREKKESFPLTVTSAQKNPTAFYLCASSRSPGGPVSGELFFGEGSRLTVL.

The V and J genes are TRBV2 and TRBJ2-5; D uncertain. The CDR3 spans 14 residues. Germline CDR1 and CDR2: SNHLY and FYNNEI. Deletions cut 3 bases from V and 1 base from J, with 9 bases between. CDR3 sequence reads: CASSERRFQETQYF. In DNA form, the CDR3 reads TGTGCCAGCAGTGAGCGCAGATTCCAAGAGACCCAGTACTTC.

The chain recombines TRBV7-9 with TRBJ2-7, with D possibly TRBD1 on 6 matching bases. The V end lost 0 bases, the J end lost 4 bases, and 10 bases lay between the germline ends. The germline CDR1 and CDR2 sequences are SEHNR and FQNEAQ (reference sequence). The CDR3 has 14 residues. The CDR3 DNA is TGTGCCAGCAGCTTAGCAGGGGGAGTGTACGAGCAGTACTTC. Protein sequence: CASSLAGGVYEQYF.

The CDR3 coding sequence is TGTGCCAGCAGCGTAGTCTCAGGGGGTGGTGGCTACACCTTC. This encodes CASSVVSGGGGYTF. The chain couples TRBV9 to TRBJ1-2; 7 bases fit TRBD1. J gave up 7 bases and V 0 bases, and 6 bases lay outside the gene matches. This CDR3 spans 14 amino acids. Per the germline V gene, CDR1 is SGDLS and CDR2 is YYNGEE. Combining the CDR3 with reference TRBV9 and TRBJ1-2 gives the whole variable domain DSGVTQTPKHLITATGQRVTLRCSPRSGDLSVYWYQQSLDQGLQFLIQYYNGEERAKGNILERFSAQQFPDLHSELNLSSLELGDSALYFCASSVVSGGGGYTFGSGTRLTVV.